In this sample, the clone carrying this T cell receptor (beta chain) turned up many times. The sample originates from a study of human T cells and chemical hapten exposure. TCRdb reprocessed the RACE reads via MiXCR and lists one record per CDR3 protein. This sample has 100,000 or so distinct CDR3 sequences, with approximately 8.6% found just once. The time point here: patch test 2, 6 weeks after DPC sensitization. Treatment specified: therapeutic diphenylcyclopropenone sensitization with weekly scalp DPC. The germline CDR1 and CDR2 sequences are SEHNR and FQNEAQ (reference sequence). Between the trimmed V and J ends, which lost 6 bases and 1 base, there was a span of 4 bases. The CDR3 spans 11 residues.

The genes are TRBV7-9 and TRBJ2-7; D not resolved. The sequence was collected from a woman aged 40 to 50 with alopecia areata. Some clones in this sample may be carry-over from other donors' samples. Sequencing was performed on whole blood, taken in connection with sensitization to the hapten diphenylcyclopropenone (DPC). CDR3 protein: CASRGSYEQYF. The CDR3, as DNA: TGTGCCAGCAGAGGATCCTACGAGCAGTACTTC. The full variable domain, rest sourced from reference TRBV7-9 and TRBJ2-7, is DTGVSQNPRHKITKRGQNVTFRCDPISEHNRLYWYRQTLGQGPEFLTYFQNEAQLEKSRLLSDRFSAERPKGSFSTLEIQRTEQGDSAMYLCASRGSYEQYFGPGTRLTVT.